Described below is a single T cell receptor (beta chain) sequence and its context. Its antigen target is currently unknown. There are no base qualities to consult, and no much larger clone falls within one base. Participants were included only if at least one PBMC sample before ART initiation and at least two post-ART samples were available. Every participant with HIV received treatment in the United States of America. Cryopreserved samples of roughly 0.95-10 million PBMC were thawed and washed before DNA extraction. At the time of the earliest PBMC sample, participants with HIV were aged between about 20 and 54 years. PBMC samples were contributed by each participant from 1-4 timepoints before ART initiation and 2-8 timepoints after ART initiation, with a median of 7 samples. For every participant, serial HIV viral load, CD4+ T-cell count, ART history and demographic data were obtained. Using a Qiagen kit on a QIAcube, genomic DNA was extracted from unsorted PBMC, with samples processed in batches of 12.

The immunoSEQ hsTCRB v3.0 assay was used at survey level resolution to sequence the TRB variable region. A depth of 40,000-50,000 T-cell genomes per sample was targeted for TRB sequencing. An Illumina MiSeq with a v3 150-cycle kit was used to sequence the pooled TRB libraries. Per the original workflow: Repertoire analysis ran in R within a reproducible Nextflow workflow covering QC, data transformation and analysis. LymphoSeq2, an R package for AIRR-Seq data exploration, was used to implement custom analyses. A handful of samples that yielded fewer than 5000 total TRB sequences were excluded, so that fewer than 250 HIV repertoires were analyzed. Among the 180 to 200 HIV repertoires that were kept, around 60 were collected before ART initiation and over 120 were collected after ART initiation. Repertoires were downsampled to 5000 TRB nucleotide sequences, and summary statistics were averaged over 100 downsampling iterations. The analysis kept only TRB sequences whose CDR3 regions were at least seven amino acids long. Diversity was assessed using a clonality score derived from Shannon entropy and using the Gini coefficient. In the repertoire networks, any two of the top 5000 CDR3 amino acid sequences were connected whenever the two sequences differed by an edit distance of one. For TRB CDR3 amino acid sequences, GLIPH2 was used to predict antigen specificity groups and MHC restriction. CDR3 amino acid sequences were matched against VDJdb and McPAS-TCR to flag known CMV, EBV, HIV or tissue antigen associations. Pre-ART, post-ART and control groups were compared with Wilcoxon signed-rank tests and Holm-Bonferroni correction. As stored in TCRdb, this immuneACCESS dataset retains in-frame rearrangements with V and J assigned. A fraction of the clones does not appear; measured against another copy, unresolved V genes explain less than half of the discrepancy, and the remainder lacks a known reason. V, J and clone size were drawn from that table, and D and trimming were deduced from the DNA. The sample table holds 20,000 or so clones, of which 84% were seen once. The ten largest clones represent 3% to 4% of the sample.

Sequences MGHRA (CDR1) and YSYEKL (CDR2) are obtained from the germline V gene. V and J are trimmed by 4 bases and 6 bases, and the gene matches miss 10 bases of the junction. The cysteine opens and the phenylalanine closes a CDR3 of 15 amino acids. Just the 45-base CDR3 DNA is kept, in frame starting at base 1. This sample stems from a study of long-term antiretroviral therapy in people with HIV (dated by TCRdb to the early 2020s). A note on the overall study: The earliest samples were collected about a decade before the 2015 WHO recommendation for immediate ART, when ART was typically delayed until CD4 counts fell. This retrospective serial study examined whether starting ART and sustained HIV suppression were associated with changes in the composition and diversity of the TRB repertoire in peripheral blood. A total of 192 cryopreserved PBMC samples were contributed to the cohort by 30 adults with confirmed HIV infection, with samples collected serially over a mean of approximately six years (range 1-12). Of the roughly 31 participants with HIV, approximately ten were female. No cross-contamination during QIAcube processing turned up in test extractions that ran a monoclonal T-cell line alongside around 32 polyclonal samples.

Study-wide findings and limitations: The samples span the years 2004 to 2017, and the ART regimens used at that time may not be as effective as current regimens. The repertoire was dominated across all time points by expanded TRB clones identified before ART initiation, although this dominance was seen to fluctuate and to decrease in many PLHIV after ART. Because pre-ART samples had limited cell numbers, unsorted PBMC were profiled rather than sorted CD4+ and CD8+ T cells. HIV repertoires had narrower CDR3 length ranges than controls, and the network structure suggested an antigen-experienced repertoire that shifted only slightly toward naive after ART. Inferences about post-ART repertoire changes were limited because no data were available on ART adherence, viral resistance or therapy changes. Because PBMC availability was limited, only the TCR beta chain was sequenced, with no alpha chain pairing. A significant increase in TRB diversity was found to be associated with ART initiation, although TRB diversity was observed to remain significantly below that of transplant donor controls even after long-term ART.

The chain couples TRBV4-1 to TRBJ2-5, with TRBD1 matching 8 junction bases. Sequencing used unsorted PBMCs, obtained 1.9 years after starting antiretroviral therapy. The clonotype originates from a woman aged 45-65 years with HIV. The CDR3 is CASSPTGDRLKTQYF. The sequenced DNA is TGCGCCAGCAGCCCTACAGGGGACAGGTTAAAGACCCAGTACTTC.